This T cell receptor (beta chain) was found in a study of shared clonotypes between healthy human individuals. Study context: Serving as donors were two women and a few men, whose ages spanned 18 to 49. Study outcomes and limitations: Collection of samples was limited to blood; tissue repertoires likely differ.

The repertoire was sequenced with immunoSEQ multiplex PCR; TCRdb's copy has only in-frame clones and lacks some. The sample contains about 480,000 clones, 60% to 80% of which appear only once. About this clone itself: Antigen: not known.

V trimming: 1 base; J trimming: 1 base; junction bases outside the gene matches: 8. Germline CDR1 reads SGHTA; CDR2 reads FQGTGA. CDR3 size: 17 residues. Sequenced: PBMCs. The chain has TRBV7-3 and TRBJ2-3, with 7 bases aligning to TRBD2. The clonotype comes from a woman aged 35 to 49 in good health. Some clones in this sample may be carry-over from other donors' samples. The CDR3 sequence: CASSLRFVGRGTDTQYF. DNA of the CDR3: TGTGCCAGCAGCTTAAGATTCGTGGGGAGGGGCACAGATACGCAGTATTTT.